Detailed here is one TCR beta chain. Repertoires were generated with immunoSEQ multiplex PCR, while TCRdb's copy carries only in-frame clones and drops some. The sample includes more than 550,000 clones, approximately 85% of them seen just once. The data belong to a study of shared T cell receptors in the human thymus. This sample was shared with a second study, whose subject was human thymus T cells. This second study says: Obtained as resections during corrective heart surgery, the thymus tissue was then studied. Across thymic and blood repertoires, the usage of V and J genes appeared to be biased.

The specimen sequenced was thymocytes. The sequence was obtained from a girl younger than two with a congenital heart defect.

CDR3 loop: CASRRGRNYGYTF. CDR3 nucleotide sequence: TGTGCCAGCAGGCGGGGGAGGAACTATGGCTACACCTTC. The genes are TRBV28 and TRBJ1-2; D possibly corresponds to TRBD1 (5 bases). Germline CDR1 reads MDHEN; CDR2 reads SYDVKM. This CDR3 spans 13 amino acids. Trimming removed 6 bases from V and 2 bases from J, with 10 bases in between.